Described below is a single T cell receptor (beta chain) sequence and its context. What it recognizes is unknown. This entry comes from a study of Ad26.COV2.S vaccination and SARS-CoV-2 variants. Overall study context: Donor had been placed in the Ad26.COV2.S arm of the COV1001 trial. Overall study findings and caveats: Vaccinees reportedly had broad spike-specific CD8+ and CD4+ T cell responses.

Treatment specified: around 19 received Ad26.COV2.S at low or high dose, single or two shots; about 5 received placebo; per-sample allocation not given. It was on day 63 after the first vaccine or placebo injection that samples were taken. An Ad26 vector expressing Wuhan-strain SARS-CoV-2 spike served as the vaccine. Profiled with immunoSEQ multiplex PCR; TCRdb holds only in-frame clones, not every one. The table has about 320,000 clones, roughly 90% seen once. The TCR originated in a person between 18 and 60 years old who received the Ad26.COV2.S COVID-19 vaccine or a placebo. Source: peripheral blood, taken in a trial of Ad26.COV2.S vaccine versus placebo.

The CDR3 DNA follows: TGTGCCAGCAGCAGAGCCGGGGCGAACACCGGGGAGCTGTTTTTT. Translation gives CASSRAGANTGELFF. This chain connects TRBV7-9 to TRBJ2-2; D might be TRBD2 (5 bases). Germline loops: CDR1 SEHNR, CDR2 FQNEAQ (reference sequence). Trimming stripped 5 bases from V and 0 bases from J, with 10 bases between. This CDR3 is 15 amino acids long.